A selection of T cell receptor beta chains follows, all from one sample in a study of technical replicates of blood from a handful of donors. Generated by immunoSEQ multiplex PCR, the TCRdb table keeps only in-frame clones and is missing some. The profile shows about 70,000 clones, 80% to 95% of them singletons. Material for sequencing was T cells isolated from PBMCs. These receptors were collected from a human donor in good health. Both conserved end residues are trimmed from each CDR3. D genes are given only for firm matches.

j_call v_call cdr3_length d_call cdr3_aa
TRBJ1-1 TRBV6-5 13 TRBD1 ASSYTSGQGTEAF
TRBJ1-1 TRBV6-5 11 NA ASRDTGNTEAF
TRBJ2-7 TRBV7-2 13 TRBD2 ASSLASGSSNEQY
TRBJ1-1 TRBV4-1 11 NA ASSQEAATEAF
TRBJ1-1 TRBV11-3 13 NA ASSFGGHQNTEAF
TRBJ2-3 TRBV2 10 NA ASSEVATTQY
TRBJ1-2 TRBV19 14 NA ASSIRTVGGGYGYT
TRBJ2-3 TRBV4-3 14 NA ASSQEVRGSTDTQY
TRBJ2-5 TRBV30 11 NA AWTSGFGVTQY
TRBJ2-4 TRBV6-6 14 NA ASSYSRGASGNIQY
TRBJ2-5 TRBV7-6 12 NA ASSLTVSQETQY